This T cell receptor beta chain was identified in a study of T cells after yellow fever vaccination. Overall study findings and caveats: Abundant contaminating clonotypes from the bulk population could appear in FACS-sorted repertoires. Relatively few clonotypes were ones that appeared in both CD4 and CD8 compartments. In post-booster samples, most primary-vaccination clones reappeared (roughly 96% CD4, about 90% CD8).

TCRdb re-derived calls from the 5' RACE reads in MiXCR, one entry per CDR3 protein. The sample shows hundreds of thousands of distinct CDR3 sequences, more than 9% of them seen only once. This clonotype was seen more than once but under ten times. Its antigen is not identified. CDR3 length: 13 residues. In germline, CDR1 is MNHEY, CDR2 SVGAGI. Trimming removed 0 bases at V and 7 bases at J, with 9 bases between. This material consisted of PBMCs, taken on the day of the yellow fever booster vaccination. The source of this sequence is a man aged 25 to 45 who received the YFV17D yellow fever vaccine. The chain is built from TRBV6-5 and TRBJ1-1, with TRBD1 as a possible D gene (6 bases). The CDR3 bases are TGTGCCAGCAGTTACTCGGGGGGCGGTGAAGCTTTCTTT. Its translation is CASSYSGGGEAFF.